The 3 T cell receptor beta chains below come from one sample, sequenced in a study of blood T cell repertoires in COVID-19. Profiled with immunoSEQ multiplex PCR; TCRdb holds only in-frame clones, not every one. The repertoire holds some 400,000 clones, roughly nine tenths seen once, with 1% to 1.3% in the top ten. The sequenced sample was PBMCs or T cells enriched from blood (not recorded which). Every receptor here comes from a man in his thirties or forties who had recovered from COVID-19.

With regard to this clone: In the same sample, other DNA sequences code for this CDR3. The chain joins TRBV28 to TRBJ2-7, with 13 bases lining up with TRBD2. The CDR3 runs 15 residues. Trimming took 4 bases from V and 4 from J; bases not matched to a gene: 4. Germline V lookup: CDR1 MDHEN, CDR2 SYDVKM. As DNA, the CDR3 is TGTGCCAGCAGTTCCGGGACTAGCGGGACTTACGAGCAGTACTTC. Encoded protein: CASSSGTSGTYEQYF.

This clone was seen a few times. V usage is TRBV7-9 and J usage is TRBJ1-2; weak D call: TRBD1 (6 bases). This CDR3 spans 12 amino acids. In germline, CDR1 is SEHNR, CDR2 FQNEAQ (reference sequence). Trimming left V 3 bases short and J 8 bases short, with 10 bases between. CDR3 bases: TGTGCCAGCAGCTTTGGTGGGGGCGGCTACACCTTC. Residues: CASSFGGGGYTF. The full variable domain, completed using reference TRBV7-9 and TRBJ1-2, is DTGVSQNPRHKITKRGQNVTFRCDPISEHNRLYWYRQTLGQGPEFLTYFQNEAQLEKSRLLSDRFSAERPKGSFSTLEIQRTEQGDSAMYLCASSFGGGGYTFGSGTRLTVV.

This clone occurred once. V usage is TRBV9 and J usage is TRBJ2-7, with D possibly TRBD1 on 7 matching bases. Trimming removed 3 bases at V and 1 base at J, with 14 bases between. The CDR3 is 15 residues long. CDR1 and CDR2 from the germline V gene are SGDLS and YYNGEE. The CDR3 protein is CASSGRDSLSYEQYF. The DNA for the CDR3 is TGTGCCAGCAGCGGGAGGGACAGTTTGTCCTACGAGCAGTACTTC.